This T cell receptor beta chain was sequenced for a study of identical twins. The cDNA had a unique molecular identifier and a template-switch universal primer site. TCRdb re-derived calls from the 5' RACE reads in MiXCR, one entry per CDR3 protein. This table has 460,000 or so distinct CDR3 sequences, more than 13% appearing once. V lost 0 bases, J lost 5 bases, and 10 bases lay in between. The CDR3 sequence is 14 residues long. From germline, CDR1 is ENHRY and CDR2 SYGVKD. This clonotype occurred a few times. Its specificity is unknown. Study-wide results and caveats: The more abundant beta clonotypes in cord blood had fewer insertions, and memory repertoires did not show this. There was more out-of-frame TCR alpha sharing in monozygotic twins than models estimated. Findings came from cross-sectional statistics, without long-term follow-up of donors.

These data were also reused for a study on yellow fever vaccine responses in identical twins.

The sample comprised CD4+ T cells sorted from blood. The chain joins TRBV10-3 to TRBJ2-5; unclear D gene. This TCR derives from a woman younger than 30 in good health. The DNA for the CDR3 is TGTGCCATCAGTGAGTCAGTAGGCACGGAGACCCAGTACTTC. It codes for CAISESVGTETQYF.